These 10 T cell receptor beta chains came from one sample sequenced in a study of blood T cell repertoires in COVID-19. The protocol was immunoSEQ multiplex PCR, while the TCRdb copy is restricted to in-frame clones and leaves out a portion. The sample shows around 180,000 clones, 70% to 90% of them seen only once. The sample taken for sequencing was peripheral blood. The receptor set was obtained from a man aged 55 to 70 with acute or convalescent COVID-19.

In the case of this clone: Germline and junction disagree at one end, which may indicate a read error. The chain links TRBV6-6 to TRBJ2-2, with 11 bases matching TRBD1. Per the germline V gene, CDR1 is MNHNY and CDR2 is SVGAGI (reference sequence). The CDR3 runs 15 residues. CDR3 residues: CASRRGQGVTGELFF. The CDR3 bases are TGTGCCAGCAGGAGGGGACAGGGGGTGACCGGTGAGCTGTTTTTT.

The chain employs TRBV14 and TRBJ2-3; 7 bases fit TRBD1. V lost 4 bases and J lost 4; bases outside the gene matches: 8. In germline, CDR1 is SGHDN, CDR2 FVKESK. The CDR3 covers 15 residues. The CDR3 DNA reads as TGTGCCAGCAGCCGTCCCCGACAGGGTCCAGATACGCAGTATTTT. Its translation: CASSRPRQGPDTQYF.

This clone was picked up one time. The chain joins TRBV2 to TRBJ2-3, with TRBD1 as a possible D gene (6 bases). The ends were cut back, 7 bases at V and 6 bases at J, with 20 bases in the middle. The CDR3 length is 15 residues. Germline CDR1 and CDR2: SNHLY and FYNNEI. CDR3 coding DNA: TGTGCCAGCAAGGCATCAGGGGCCGACCTTGATACGCAGTATTTT. Its protein is CASKASGADLDTQYF. The full variable domain, its missing parts supplied by reference TRBV2 and TRBJ2-3, is EPEVTQTPSHQVTQMGQEVILRCVPISNHLYFYWYRQILGQKVEFLVSFYNNEISEKSEIFDDQFSVERPDGSNFTLKIRSTKLEDSAMYFCASKASGADLDTQYFGPGTRLTVL.

V usage is TRBV28 and J usage is TRBJ1-1, with D perhaps matching TRBD1 (6 bases). CDR3 length: 14 residues. Germline V gives CDR1 MDHEN, CDR2 SYDVKM. Trimming removed 5 bases from V and 6 bases from J, with 16 bases in between. The CDR3 spells CASSVGQERAEAFF. Here the CDR3 DNA reads TGTGCCAGCAGTGTGGGACAAGAACGCGCTGAAGCTTTCTTT.

The chain couples TRBV3-1 (or the pseudogene TRBV3-2) to TRBJ1-5; D is unresolved. Germline CDR1 reads LGHDT; CDR2 reads YNNKEL (reference sequence). This CDR3 spans 14 amino acids. Trimming removed 4 bases at V and 0 bases at J, with 7 bases between. For the CDR3, the DNA is TGTGCCAGCAGCCTCGGGAATAGCAATCAGCCCCAGCATTTT. It yields the protein CASSLGNSNQPQHF.

The chain links TRBV5-5 to TRBJ1-6; tentatively, D is TRBD1 (6 bases). The V end lost 4 bases, the J end lost 0 bases, and 14 bases lay between the germline ends. The CDR3 sequence is 17 residues long. CDR1 and CDR2 from the germline V gene are SGHKS and YYEKEE (reference sequence). In nucleotides, the CDR3 is TGTGCCAGCAGCCCGGACAGCGACAGCTCCTATAATTCACCCCTCCACTTT. Protein sequence: CASSPDSDSSYNSPLHF.

This chain uses TRBV4-1 with TRBJ2-1, with 7 bases lining up with TRBD2. CDR1 and CDR2 from the germline V gene are MGHRA and YSYEKL. The CDR3 loop spans 17 amino acids. V was pared by 0 bases and J by 2 bases, with 7 bases of the junction left unmatched. CDR3 DNA sequence: TGCGCCAGCAGCCAAGAGAGGTCGGCGGGGGCCTACAATGAGCAGTTCTTC. It encodes CASSQERSAGAYNEQFF.

The rearrangement uses TRBV6-6 and TRBJ2-5; 8 bases align to TRBD2. Germline CDR1 reads MNHNY; CDR2 reads SVGAGI (reference sequence). V trimming: 5 bases; J trimming: 5 bases; junction bases outside the gene matches: 7. The CDR3 runs to 14 residues. The CDR3 coding sequence is TGTGCCAGCAGTCACAGCGGGAGCCAGGAGACCCAGTACTTC. This gives the protein CASSHSGSQETQYF.

Notes on this clone: The same CDR3 is also encoded by other DNA sequences in this sample. The rearrangement uses TRBV27 and TRBJ2-3; no definite D call. The germline V gene encodes CDR1 MNHEY and CDR2 SMNVEV (reference sequence). The CDR3 loop spans 12 amino acids. Trimming shortened V by 5 bases and J by 1 base, and 4 bases separated the two germline ends. CDR3 loop: CASSPGTDTQYF. Here the CDR3 DNA reads TGTGCCAGCAGTCCAGGCACAGATACGCAGTATTTT.

The chain uses TRBV7-9 and TRBJ2-1; D unclear. Germline V gene sequence: CDR1 SEHNR, CDR2 FQNEAQ (reference sequence). Trimming removed 5 bases at V and 3 bases at J, with 11 bases between. This CDR3 contains 14 residues. CDR3 region: CASSITEGYNEQFF. The CDR3 DNA follows: TGTGCCAGCAGCATTACAGAAGGCTACAATGAGCAGTTCTTC.